Each of the 23 T cell receptor beta chains below was sequenced from the same sample in a study of T cells in Graves' hyperthyroidism and ophthalmopathy. Amplified TCR beta CDR3 regions derived from RNA transcripts. In the first-round RT-PCR of the TCR CDR3, the HTBI primer set was used. One entry per CDR3 protein results from TCRdb running MiXCR on the multiplex PCR reads. The repertoire holds about half a million distinct CDR3 sequences, with less than 25% as singletons. Material for sequencing was blood. These receptors all come from a woman aged 25 to 39 with Graves' ophthalmopathy.

Turning to this clonotype: A much larger clone differs by one base, so this may be a read error. The CDR3 ends on some other residue instead of the conserved phenylalanine or tryptophan, so this is likely a read error. This rearrangement joins TRBV5-1 to TRBJ1-3; TRBD1 agrees at 8 bases. V was clipped by 6 bases and J by 0 bases; unmatched bases: 8. This CDR3 is built from 16 residues. In germline, CDR1 is SGHRS, CDR2 YFSETQ. CDR3 region: CASTRTGPNSGNTIYL. In nucleotides, the CDR3 is TGCGCCAGCACCCGGACAGGGCCGAACTCTGGAAACACCATATATTTG.

V and J are TRBV11-3 and TRBJ2-7; maybe TRBD2 (5 bases). CDR3 length equals 14 residues. Germline V CDR1 and CDR2: SGHNT, YENEEA. Deletions cut 1 base from V and 7 bases from J, with 14 bases between. The CDR3 sequence: CASSLAGSSGEQYF. CDR3 coding DNA: TGTGCCAGCAGCTTAGCGGGGAGTTCTGGGGAGCAGTACTTC.

In its sample, this clonotype was seen a few times. J is TRBJ1-6 and V is TRBV5-5; 8 bases are a match to TRBD1. The CDR3 totals 15 residues. Trimming at V came to 1 base and at J to 8 bases, leaving 5 bases not matched to a gene. The germline CDR1 and CDR2 sequences are SGHKS and YYEKEE (reference sequence). DNA of the CDR3: TGTGCCAGCAGCTTGATGGGACAGGAACATTCACCCCTCCACTTT. Residues: CASSLMGQEHSPLHF.

This clonotype was counted many times. The chain has TRBV28 and TRBJ1-2, with D possibly being TRBD1 (6 bases). In germline, CDR1 is MDHEN, CDR2 SYDVKM. This CDR3 is 11 amino acids long. V was shortened by 11 bases and J by 5 bases, with 12 bases between the two germline ends. CDR3: CAAGRGYGYTF. In DNA form, the CDR3 reads TGTGCCGCGGGGAGGGGGTATGGCTACACCTTC.

In this sample, this clonotype turned up many times. V gene TRBV3-1 combines with J gene TRBJ2-7, with a tentative D call TRBD1 (6 bases). The V and J ends lost 4 bases and 0 bases respectively, with 10 bases between them. Per germline, CDR1 LGHDT and CDR2 YNNKEL (reference sequence). The CDR3 covers 14 residues. This CDR3 is CASSLGGYSYEQYF. The CDR3 region has the DNA TGTGCCAGCAGCCTAGGGGGTTACTCCTACGAGCAGTACTTC.

This clonotype was found many times. This sequence joins TRBV24-1 and TRBJ1-2; tentatively, D is TRBD1 (5 bases). Germline values: CDR1 KGHDR, CDR2 SFDVKD. CDR3 size: 12 residues. V lost 9 bases, J lost 4 bases, and 11 bases lay in between. Here the CDR3 DNA reads TGTGCCACCTGGGACGGGGGCTATGGCTACACCTTC. It specifies CATWDGGYGYTF.

The chain uses TRBV10-3 and TRBJ2-6, with D uncertain. Between the trimmed V and J ends, which lost 10 bases and 0 bases, there was a span of 7 bases. Looked up from germline, CDR1 is ENHRY and CDR2 is SYGVKD. The CDR3 is 13 residues long. CDR3: CASQDSGANVLTF. CDR3 sequence (DNA): TGTGCCAGCCAGGACTCTGGGGCCAACGTCCTGACTTTC.

The table lists this clonotype with many counts. V is TRBV19 and J is TRBJ1-4; 7 nucleotides agree with TRBD1. CDR1 is LNHDA and CDR2 is SQIVND in the germline V gene (reference sequence). This CDR3 contains 15 residues. Trimming removed 5 bases from V and 4 bases from J; junction bases left unmatched: 7. The CDR3 DNA is TGTGCCAGTAGTCAAGGGACAGCGTATAATGAAAAACTGTTTTTT. Its protein product is CASSQGTAYNEKLFF.

This clonotype came up many times. The genes are TRBV2 and TRBJ2-7; 7 bases match TRBD2. The CDR3 is 14 residues long. V lost 7 bases to trimming and J lost 6 bases; unmatched junction nucleotides: 12. Germline assignment: CDR1 SNHLY and CDR2 FYNNEI. CDR3 amino acids: CASTERGGFGEQYF. CDR3 sequence (DNA): TGTGCCAGCACAGAACGCGGGGGTTTTGGCGAGCAGTACTTC. Complete variable domain (other parts from reference TRBV2 and TRBJ2-7): EPEVTQTPSHQVTQMGQEVILRCVPISNHLYFYWYRQILGQKVEFLVSFYNNEISEKSEIFDDQFSVERPDGSNFTLKIRSTKLEDSAMYFCASTERGGFGEQYFGPGTRLTVT.

The rearrangement uses TRBV28 and TRBJ1-1; possibly TRBD1 for D (6 bases). The CDR3 is 14 amino acids. Germline loops: CDR1 MDHEN, CDR2 SYDVKM. Trimming stripped 5 bases from V and 5 bases from J, with 15 bases between. Here the CDR3 DNA reads TGTGCCAGCAGTACTAGACAGGCGGTAACTGAAGCTTTCTTT. Residues: CASSTRQAVTEAFF.

This clonotype was observed many times. The chain uses TRBV6-5 and TRBJ1-2, with D unresolved. CDR3 length: 14 amino acids. Between the trimmed V and J ends, which lost 2 bases and 2 bases, there was a span of 9 bases. Germline V gives CDR1 MNHEY, CDR2 SVGAGI. The CDR3: CASSYALTNYGYTF. The DNA for the CDR3 is TGTGCCAGCAGTTACGCACTGACCAACTATGGCTACACCTTC.

This clonotype was seen only a few times. The genes are TRBV6-1 and TRBJ2-5; no definite D call. The CDR3 covers 13 residues. Trimming took off 7 bases at V and 0 bases at J, with 9 bases between the two ends. CDR1 is MNHNS, CDR2 SASEGT, per germline. CDR3 bases: TGTGCCAGCAATGAGGCGTACCAAGAGACCCAGTACTTC. This gives the protein CASNEAYQETQYF.

V is TRBV29-1 and J is TRBJ1-1; the D is unclear. The ends were cut back, 4 bases at V and 4 bases at J, with 13 bases in the middle. Germline V CDR1 and CDR2: SQVTM, ANQGSEA. The CDR3 contains 13 residues. CDR3 sequence (DNA): TGCAGCGTTGGCGCCCCACTTGCCACTGAAGCTTTCTTT. It encodes CSVGAPLATEAFF.

Points on this clonotype: One end of the junction is discordant with germline, which a read error may explain. The CDR3 DNA follows: TGCAGTGCTAGGTTTCGGGCAAGTGGTTACGATCAGTACTTC. This translates into CSARFRASGYDQYF. The chain recombines TRBV20-1 with TRBJ2-7, with no clear D. CDR3 size: 14 residues. CDR1 DFQATT and CDR2 SNEGSKA come from the germline V gene (reference sequence).

Remarks on this clonotype: As the CDR3 is not closed by the conserved phenylalanine or tryptophan, this likely results from a read error. This chain uses TRBV27 with TRBJ1-1; 11 bases fit TRBD1. The ends lost 5 bases at V and 6 bases at J; junction bases unmatched: 8. Germline CDR1 is MNHEY and CDR2 is SMNVEV (reference sequence). CDR3 size: 15 residues. The CDR3 loop reads CASSPGQGVFAEAFL. The CDR3 nucleotides read TGTGCCAGCAGTCCGGGACAGGGGGTTTTCGCTGAAGCTTTCTTG.

This clonotype was detected many times. This may arise from a read error, as a much more abundant clone is one base away. J is TRBJ2-2 and V is TRBV12-3 or TRBV12-4; D gene ambiguous. Between the trimmed V and J ends, which lost 5 bases and 5 bases, there was a span of 12 bases. The CDR3 runs to 14 residues. The DNA of the CDR3 is TGTGCCAGCAGTGACACACCAGCGACCGGGGAGCTGTTTTTT. This gives the protein CASSDTPATGELFF.

The genes are TRBV19 and TRBJ1-2; TRBD1 is a possible D gene (5 bases). V lost 1 base and J 8 bases, leaving 11 bases between the germline ends. Per germline, CDR1 LNHDA and CDR2 SQIVND (reference sequence). The CDR3 runs to 13 residues. The CDR3: CASSIGPGPGYTF. The CDR3, as DNA: TGTGCCAGTAGTATAGGCCCAGGGCCCGGCTACACCTTC.

In this sample, this clonotype turned up many times. This chain's CDR3 is CASSSWSNQETQYF. CDR3 coding DNA: TGTGCCAGCAGTTCTTGGTCCAACCAAGAGACCCAGTACTTC. The V gene is TRBV12-3 or TRBV12-4, the J gene TRBJ2-5; D is ambiguous. The CDR3 contains 14 residues. Trimming pared 4 bases from V and 0 bases from J, leaving 9 bases between.

The gene calls are TRBV7-2 and TRBJ2-5, with TRBD2 matching 9 bases. Germline-derived CDR1 and CDR2 are SGHTA and FQGNSA. Germline trimming cut 3 bases from V and 2 bases from J; bases unmatched to any gene: 4. The CDR3 runs to 15 residues. The CDR3 DNA follows: TGTGCCAGCAGCTTGACTAGCGGAGATCAAGAGACCCAGTACTTC. This gives the protein CASSLTSGDQETQYF.

This clonotype was picked up many times. The rearrangement links TRBV20-1 to TRBJ2-7; D call uncertain. Looked up from germline, CDR1 is DFQATT and CDR2 is SNEGSKA (reference sequence). The CDR3 runs to 12 residues. V was trimmed by 5 bases and J by 3 bases, leaving 11 bases between them. The CDR3 sequence is CSASRAYYEQYF. The CDR3 DNA is TGCAGTGCTTCTCGGGCCTACTACGAGCAGTACTTC.

The CDR3 protein is CASSYSKGTGGQPQHF. The DNA for the CDR3 is TGTGCCAGCAGCTATAGTAAGGGGACAGGGGGTCAGCCCCAGCATTTT. This rearrangement joins TRBV11-2 to TRBJ1-5; 11 bases fit TRBD1. CDR3 length: 16 amino acids. After removal of 4 bases from V and 6 bases from J, the junction contained 8 bases not matched to a gene. Germline loops: CDR1 SGHAT, CDR2 FQNNGV.

This clonotype was picked up many times. This chain connects TRBV12-3 or TRBV12-4 to TRBJ2-7, with 14 positions matching TRBD2. The CDR3 sequence is 16 residues long. J gave up 4 bases and V 5 bases, and 7 bases lay outside the gene matches. CDR3 sequence reads: CASSIGLAGGEYEQYF. CDR3 nucleotides: TGTGCCAGCAGTATAGGACTAGCGGGGGGCGAGTACGAGCAGTACTTC.

This clonotype was observed at least ten times. The chain joins TRBV6-5 to TRBJ1-1; perhaps TRBD1 as D (5 bases). This CDR3 has 16 amino acids. The germline V gene encodes CDR1 MNHEY and CDR2 SVGAGI. With 0 bases removed from V and 5 bases from J, the gap between germline ends came to 16 bases. The CDR3 DNA follows: TGTGCCAGCAGTTACTCCCAGGGTGGGGTGGAAACTGAAGCTTTCTTT. Its protein product is CASSYSQGGVETEAFF.